This is a list of T cell receptor beta chains from one sample in a study of regulatory T cells in long-lasting Graves disease. MiXCR was run by TCRdb on the multiplex PCR reads, yielding one entry per CDR3 protein. The table includes some 560,000 distinct CDR3 sequences, roughly 16% detected once. Separately, the same data were catalogued under a study of T cells in Graves' hyperthyroidism and ophthalmopathy.

The starting material was peripheral blood mononuclear cells (PBMCs), obtained at new diagnosis, from a patient treated with antithyroid drugs. These receptors were collected from a middle-aged woman with Graves disease. CDR3s include the opening cysteine and the closing phenylalanine or tryptophan. A D gene is named only where the DNA matches it firmly. Not every row has a clone size; where given, it reads once, few, many or a size class.

CDR3 | DNA | D | J | V | size
CASSIIAGEKETQYF | TGTGCCAGTAGTATCATAGCGGGGGAAAAAGAGACCCAGTACTTC | TRBD2 | TRBJ2-5 | TRBV19 | few
CASSQGPRGGPNYGYTF | TGCGCCAGCAGCCAAGGTCCGAGAGGGGGCCCTAACTATGGCTACACCTTC | TRBD1 | TRBJ1-2 | TRBV4-1 | NA
CASSLSFPGYEQYF | TGTGCCAGCAGTTTATCGTTCCCAGGATACGAGCAGTACTTC | NA | TRBJ2-7 | TRBV27 | NA
CASSSEGSNQPQHF | TGTGCCAGCAGTTCGGAGGGAAGCAATCAGCCCCAGCATTTT | NA | TRBJ1-5 | TRBV27 | NA
CASSSQDVGGYTF | TGTGCCAGCAGTTCTCAGGATGTGGGTGGCTACACCTTC | NA | TRBJ1-2 | TRBV28 | few
CASSMMLGEAPETQYF | TGTGCCAGTAGTATGATGTTAGGGGAAGCCCCAGAGACCCAGTACTTC | NA | TRBJ2-5 | TRBV19 | NA
CASSEAQGTGNTIYF | TGTGCCAGCAGTGAAGCGCAGGGGACTGGAAACACCATATATTTT | NA | TRBJ1-3 | TRBV6-1 | NA
CASSQDPGGSPLHF | TGCGCCAGCAGCCAAGATCCAGGGGGCTCACCCCTCCACTTT | TRBD1 | TRBJ1-6 | TRBV4-1 | NA
CAWSVHGNTIYF | TGTGCCTGGAGTGTACACGGAAACACCATATATTTT | NA | TRBJ1-3 | TRBV30 | many
CASSPSGAADNSPLHF | TGTGCCAGCAGCCCGAGCGGGGCCGCCGATAATTCACCCCTCCACTTT | NA | TRBJ1-6 | TRBV7-9 | few
CASSSGGHPYQPQHF | TGTGCCAGCAGCTCTGGTGGGCACCCCTATCAGCCCCAGCATTTT | NA | TRBJ1-5 | TRBV5-5 | NA
CASSLSGKTYMNTEAFF | TGCGCCAGCAGCTTGTCGGGGAAAACTTACATGAACACTGAAGCTTTCTTT | NA | TRBJ1-1 | TRBV5-1 | NA
CASSEYTFANTGELFF | TGTGCCAGCAGTGAATATACATTCGCGAACACCGGGGAGCTGTTTTTT | NA | TRBJ2-2 | TRBV25-1 | NA
CASSLSQGRGTQYF | TGTGCCAGCAGCCTCTCACAGGGCAGGGGGACCCAGTACTTC | NA | TRBJ2-5 | TRBV7-9 | many
CAISEQGQTDTQYF | TGTGCCATCAGTGAGCAGGGGCAGACAGATACGCAGTATTTT | NA | TRBJ2-3 | TRBV10-3 | few
CASSLAFEGAQRNGYTF | TGTGCCAGCAGCTTAGCTTTTGAGGGGGCGCAGAGAAACGGCTACACCTTC | TRBD1 | TRBJ1-2 | TRBV11-2 | many
CASSQGVGTNQPQHF | TGTGCCAGCAGCCAAGGGGTCGGCACCAATCAGCCCCAGCATTTT | NA | TRBJ1-5 | TRBV3-1 | few
CATRGQDTGELFF | TGTGCCACACGGGGACAGGACACCGGGGAGCTGTTTTTT | TRBD1 | TRBJ2-2 | TRBV12-3/TRBV12-4 | many
CATSRGRGLNTGELFF | TGTGCCACCAGCAGGGGGAGGGGATTAAACACCGGGGAGCTGTTTTTT | TRBD2 | TRBJ2-2 | TRBV15 | few
CAVAGGQGGTEAFF | TGTGCCGTCGCCGGGGGGCAGGGGGGCACTGAAGCTTTCTTT | TRBD1 | TRBJ1-1 | TRBV10-3 | many
CASSLGVFADTQYF | TGTGCCAGCAGCTTAGGGGTCTTCGCAGATACGCAGTATTTT | NA | TRBJ2-3 | TRBV7-2 | few
CASSSLTRANTGELFF | TGTGCCAGCAGCTCCTTGACTAGGGCGAACACCGGGGAGCTGTTTTTT | NA | TRBJ2-2 | TRBV7-9 | many
CASSQDGGIFGNTIYF | TGTGCCAGCAGCCAAGACGGGGGGATCTTTGGAAACACCATATATTTT | NA | TRBJ1-3 | TRBV14 | few
CASGEQGFINEQYF | TGTGCCAGCGGCGAGCAAGGGTTTATCAACGAGCAGTACTTC | NA | TRBJ2-7 | TRBV3-1 | NA
CASSQGFGDFYNEQFF | TGTGCCAGCAGCCAAGGGTTCGGCGACTTCTACAATGAGCAGTTCTTC | NA | TRBJ2-1 | TRBV3-1 | NA
CASSRLGVPGNSPLHF | TGTGCCAGCAGTCGTTTGGGCGTCCCTGGGAATTCACCCCTCCACTTT | NA | TRBJ1-6 | TRBV28 | NA
CASSGRANQPQHF | TGTGCCAGCAGTGGACGGGCGAATCAGCCCCAGCATTTT | NA | TRBJ1-5 | TRBV12-3/TRBV12-4 | many
CASRPEGALSYGYTF | TGTGCCAGCAGGCCCGAGGGCGCCCTCAGCTATGGCTACACCTTC | NA | TRBJ1-2 | TRBV6-1 | few
CASRGGTFRTDTQYF | TGTGCCAGCAGAGGGGGGACCTTCCGCACAGATACGCAGTATTTT | NA | TRBJ2-3 | TRBV7-2 | many
CASSTRLAGGMNIQYF | TGTGCCAGCAGCACCCGACTAGCGGGAGGGATGAACATTCAGTACTTC | TRBD2 | TRBJ2-4 | TRBV7-2 | NA
CASSPSSGGLQETQYF | TGTGCCAGCAGCCCCTCTAGCGGGGGCCTCCAAGAGACCCAGTACTTC | TRBD2 | TRBJ2-5 | TRBV7-7 | NA
CASKRDDSFNEQFF | TGCGCCAGCAAGAGGGACGACAGTTTCAATGAGCAGTTCTTC | NA | TRBJ2-1 | TRBV5-1 | few
CASSSRRESWINEQFF | TGTGCCAGCAGTTCAAGGCGGGAGTCGTGGATTAATGAGCAGTTCTTC | TRBD2 | TRBJ2-1 | TRBV12-3/TRBV12-4 | NA
CASLRQITNYGYTF | TGTGCCAGCCTCAGACAGATCACGAACTATGGCTACACCTTC | NA | TRBJ1-2 | TRBV6-2/TRBV6-3 | few
CASSHIPGSYEQYF | TGTGCCAGCAGCCACATCCCGGGCTCCTACGAGCAGTACTTC | NA | TRBJ2-7 | TRBV6-2/TRBV6-3 | NA
CASTQEGERYTF | TGTGCCAGCACCCAAGAGGGAGAGCGCTACACCTTC | NA | TRBJ1-2 | TRBV3-1 | many
CASRRTGGEYSNQPQHF | TGTGCCAGCAGAAGGACAGGGGGGGAGTATAGCAATCAGCCCCAGCATTTT | TRBD1 | TRBJ1-5 | TRBV6-1 | few
CASSLTTATVAKNIQYF | TGTGCCAGCAGTTTAACGACAGCTACCGTAGCCAAAAACATTCAGTACTTC | NA | TRBJ2-4 | TRBV27 | many
CASSFRDRGLSYGYTF | TGTGCCAGCAGTTTCCGGGACAGGGGGTTGAGCTATGGCTACACCTTC | TRBD1 | TRBJ1-2 | TRBV27 | NA
CASSQDPTSGGTDTQYF | TGTGCCAGCAGCCAAGATCCCACTAGCGGGGGGACAGATACGCAGTATTTT | TRBD2 | TRBJ2-3 | TRBV3-1 | many
CASSQPGTGHEKLFF | TGTGCCAGCAGCCAGCCCGGGACAGGTCACGAAAAACTGTTTTTT | TRBD1 | TRBJ1-4 | TRBV7-6 | NA
CASRQPSGESNEQFF | TGTGCCAGCAGGCAGCCTAGCGGGGAGAGCAATGAGCAGTTCTTC | TRBD2 | TRBJ2-1 | TRBV7-2 | NA
CASSIGTSGVIKQYF | TGTGCCAGTAGTATTGGAACTAGCGGGGTTATCAAGCAGTACTTC | TRBD2 | TRBJ2-7 | TRBV19 | NA
CSAPRGGYPGETQYF | TGCAGTGCCCCCCGCGGGGGGTACCCTGGAGAGACCCAGTACTTC | TRBD2 | TRBJ2-5 | TRBV20-1 | many
CASSPGWSGELFF | TGCGCCAGCAGCCCCGGGTGGTCCGGGGAGCTGTTTTTT | NA | TRBJ2-2 | TRBV5-1 | few
CASTKETPYGYTF | TGTGCCAGCACAAAGGAGACGCCCTATGGCTACACCTTC | NA | TRBJ1-2 | TRBV6-1 | many
CASSFPQPNEKLFF | TGTGCCAGTAGCTTCCCACAACCTAATGAAAAACTGTTTTTT | NA | TRBJ1-4 | TRBV19 | once
CASSEAKNYEQYF | TGTGCCAGCAGTGAAGCCAAGAACTACGAGCAGTACTTC | NA | TRBJ2-7 | TRBV6-1 | many
CASIQGLAEAFF | TGTGCCAGCATACAGGGACTAGCTGAAGCTTTCTTT | NA | TRBJ1-1 | TRBV2 | few
CASSRGQGGYNEQFF | TGTGCCAGCAGCCGCGGACAGGGAGGATACAATGAGCAGTTCTTC | TRBD1 | TRBJ2-1 | TRBV3-1 | NA
CAISDGGGRDTEAFF | TGTGCCATCAGTGATGGAGGGGGCCGAGACACTGAAGCTTTCTTT | TRBD1 | TRBJ1-1 | TRBV10-3 | NA
CASSPSLGSNGYTF | TGTGCCAGCAGCCCCAGCTTGGGATCGAATGGCTACACCTTC | NA | TRBJ1-2 | TRBV6-1 | few
CASRPAGGRVQETQYF | TGTGCCAGCAGACCCGCCGGGGGGCGAGTCCAAGAGACCCAGTACTTC | NA | TRBJ2-5 | TRBV2 | NA
CASSGDRLTYEQYF | TGTGCCAGCAGCGGGGATAGACTTACCTACGAGCAGTACTTC | NA | TRBJ2-7 | TRBV11-2 | many
CASSPTGTMVETQYF | TGTGCCAGCTCACCAACCGGGACGATGGTGGAGACCCAGTACTTC | NA | TRBJ2-5 | TRBV18 | NA
CAISERGLAGETQYF | TGTGCCATCAGTGAGAGGGGACTAGCGGGGGAGACCCAGTACTTC | TRBD2 | TRBJ2-5 | TRBV10-3 | NA
CASSYDRLNTEAFF | TGTGCCAGCAGTTACGACCGATTGAACACTGAAGCTTTCTTT | NA | TRBJ1-1 | TRBV6-2/TRBV6-3 | few
CASSVGTRNAYEQYF | TGTGCCAGCAGCGTCGGGACAAGGAACGCCTACGAGCAGTACTTC | NA | TRBJ2-7 | TRBV11-2 | many
CASSQDSPYGYTF | TGTGCCAGCAGCCAGGACAGCCCTTATGGCTACACCTTC | NA | TRBJ1-2 | TRBV3-1 | few
CASGESPGPPYF | TGTGCTAGTGGTGAATCTCCGGGCCCCCCTTACTTC | NA | TRBJ2-5 | TRBV12-5 | few